This is a list of T cell receptor beta chains from one sample in a study of T-cell memory formation after mild COVID-19. Using its own MiXCR run on the 5' RACE reads, TCRdb lists one record per CDR3 protein. The sample yields 350,000 to 500,000 distinct CDR3 sequences, more than 20% seen once. Sample: PBMCs or a T cell subset sorted from them (not recorded which). These receptors came from an adult woman who had mild COVID-19 (a few samples of this study predate the infection). Cell type and time point are not known. CDR3s include the opening cysteine and the closing phenylalanine or tryptophan. The order of the fields is CDR3 protein, CDR3 DNA, clone size, V gene, D gene, J gene. The D gene is left open where the match is weak. A row's size may be missing; if present it is once, few, many or a size class.

CASSPNQGQGFDEQYF | TGCGCCAGCAGCCCGAACCAGGGACAGGGATTTGACGAGCAGTACTTC | NA | TRBV5-1 | TRBD1 | TRBJ2-7
CASSLGASGGPNTGELFF | TGTGCCAGCAGCTTAGGAGCTAGCGGGGGGCCGAACACCGGGGAGCTGTTTTTT | NA | TRBV7-2 | TRBD2 | TRBJ2-2
CASSLTASGASTDTQYF | TGTGCCAGCAGTTTAACGGCTAGCGGGGCTAGCACAGATACGCAGTATTTT | NA | TRBV27 | TRBD2 | TRBJ2-3
CSARVPEINEQFF | TGCAGTGCGCGAGTCCCCGAGATTAATGAGCAGTTCTTC | NA | TRBV20-1 | NA | TRBJ2-1
CASRVSGMSSYEQYF | TGTGCCAGCAGGGTTAGCGGGATGAGCTCCTACGAGCAGTACTTC | NA | TRBV7-2 | TRBD2 | TRBJ2-7
CASSQGQGSEKLFF | TGCGCCAGCAGCCAAGGACAGGGAAGTGAAAAACTGTTTTTT | few | TRBV4-3 | TRBD1 | TRBJ1-4
CASSIRRGATGYTF | TGTGCCAGCAGCATACGCAGGGGCGCCACTGGCTACACCTTC | few | TRBV7-2 | NA | TRBJ1-2
CASSLSRTGITYNEQFF | TGTGCCAGCAGCTTATCTAGGACAGGGATCACCTACAATGAGCAGTTCTTC | few | TRBV7-9 | TRBD1 | TRBJ2-1
CSARLDRGREQYF | TGCAGTGCTAGACTCGACAGGGGAAGAGAGCAGTACTTC | NA | TRBV20-1 | TRBD1 | TRBJ2-7
CSSAQGAGGYTF | TGCAGCTCCGCCCAGGGGGCAGGTGGCTACACCTTC | NA | TRBV29-1 | TRBD1 | TRBJ1-2
CASSSYQNTDTQYF | TGTGCCAGCAGCTCCTACCAAAACACAGATACGCAGTATTTT | NA | TRBV7-6 | NA | TRBJ2-3
CASGGNPYNEQFF | TGTGCCAGCGGCGGGAACCCCTACAATGAGCAGTTCTTC | NA | TRBV2 | NA | TRBJ2-1
CASSSRQGARDTQYF | TGTGCCAGCAGCAGTAGACAGGGGGCGCGAGATACGCAGTATTTT | many | TRBV7-9 | TRBD1 | TRBJ2-3
CASSLGGGIQETQYF | TGTGCCAGCAGCTTGGGAGGCGGGATTCAAGAGACCCAGTACTTC | NA | TRBV5-4 | NA | TRBJ2-5
CASSTRQVLSGNTIYF | TGTGCCAGCAGTACCCGACAGGTCCTCTCTGGAAACACCATATATTTT | NA | TRBV28 | NA | TRBJ1-3
CASTGQGVIGYNEQFF | TGCGCCAGCACCGGACAGGGGGTTATAGGATACAATGAGCAGTTCTTC | many | TRBV5-1 | TRBD1 | TRBJ2-1
CSARDSQQLMNTEAFF | TGCAGTGCTAGAGACTCTCAGCAACTCATGAACACTGAAGCTTTCTTT | NA | TRBV20-1 | NA | TRBJ1-1
CASSPGTSVLTDTQYF | TGTGCCAGCAGCCCAGGGACTAGCGTACTCACAGATACGCAGTATTTT | NA | TRBV7-8 | TRBD2 | TRBJ2-3
CSVADRGNYGYTF | TGCAGCGTTGCCGACAGGGGAAACTATGGCTACACCTTC | NA | TRBV29-1 | TRBD1 | TRBJ1-2
CASRTTWDRLQETQYF | TGTGCCAGCCGCACGACTTGGGACAGGCTCCAAGAGACCCAGTACTTC | few | TRBV27 | TRBD1 | TRBJ2-5
CASSQARQGNEQFF | TGTGCCAGCAGCCAAGCCCGACAGGGGAATGAGCAGTTCTTC | NA | TRBV3-1 | TRBD1 | TRBJ2-1
CASSPLLTSGGASEQFF | TGTGCCAGCTCACCACTCCTGACTAGCGGGGGGGCATCTGAGCAGTTCTTC | NA | TRBV18 | TRBD2 | TRBJ2-1
CSVGTSFSYEQYF | TGCAGCGTTGGGACTAGTTTTTCCTACGAGCAGTACTTC | few | TRBV29-1 | TRBD2 | TRBJ2-7
CASSQRTGGLETQYF | TGTGCCAGCAGCCAACGGACAGGGGGCTTGGAGACCCAGTACTTC | many | TRBV7-9 | TRBD1 | TRBJ2-5
CASIIQGASTGELFF | TGTGCCAGCATCATACAGGGGGCGAGCACCGGGGAGCTGTTTTTT | NA | TRBV12-3/TRBV12-4 | TRBD1 | TRBJ2-2
CASSQEGTVGGRETQYF | TGTGCCAGCAGCCAAGAGGGTACCGTGGGCGGGAGAGAGACCCAGTACTTC | NA | TRBV4-2 | TRBD2 | TRBJ2-5
CASSLAGGDEKLFF | TGTGCCAGCAGTTTGGCAGGGGGGGATGAAAAACTGTTTTTT | NA | TRBV12-3/TRBV12-4 | TRBD1 | TRBJ1-4
CASRHLAGAHEQYF | TGTGCCAGCAGACACCTGGCGGGAGCGCACGAGCAGTACTTC | few | TRBV2 | TRBD2 | TRBJ2-7
CASSTPLAGVDEQFF | TGTGCCAGCAGTACCCCCCTAGCGGGAGTAGATGAGCAGTTCTTC | NA | TRBV27 | TRBD2 | TRBJ2-1
CASSYSLGGNTGELFF | TGTGCCAGCAGTTACTCGTTGGGGGGGAACACCGGGGAGCTGTTTTTT | few | TRBV6-5 | NA | TRBJ2-2
CASSQDWQLIYEQYF | TGCGCCAGCAGCCAAGATTGGCAGCTTATCTACGAGCAGTACTTC | NA | TRBV4-1 | NA | TRBJ2-7
CAISSRDILGETQYF | TGTGCCATCAGTTCCCGGGACATCCTCGGAGAGACCCAGTACTTC | NA | TRBV12-3/TRBV12-4 | NA | TRBJ2-5
CASSHLRDRAGEQFF | TGTGCCAGCAGCCACCTCCGGGACAGGGCTGGGGAGCAGTTCTTC | few | TRBV7-9 | TRBD1 | TRBJ2-1
CASSPIEETQYF | TGTGCCAGCAGCCCTATTGAAGAGACCCAGTACTTC | many | TRBV11-1 | NA | TRBJ2-5
CASSLGAGGNRETQYF | TGTGCCAGCAGCTTAGGGGCAGGGGGAAACAGAGAGACCCAGTACTTC | few | TRBV11-2 | TRBD1 | TRBJ2-5
CASSRESLTSLEQYF | TGTGCCAGCAGCCGCGAATCCCTGACTAGTCTCGAGCAGTACTTC | few | TRBV7-9 | NA | TRBJ2-7
CSVEGRGTSNEQFF | TGCAGCGTTGAGGGGCGGGGGACCTCGAATGAGCAGTTCTTC | few | TRBV29-1 | TRBD2 | TRBJ2-1
CASSIGRALGNQPQHF | TGTGCCAGTAGTATCGGGAGGGCCCTAGGGAATCAGCCCCAGCATTTT | NA | TRBV19 | NA | TRBJ1-5
CASIRGGNTEAFF | TGTGCCAGTATCAGGGGCGGAAACACTGAAGCTTTCTTT | NA | TRBV19 | NA | TRBJ1-1
CASSPQAVNYGYTF | TGTGCCAGCAGCCCCCAGGCGGTTAACTATGGCTACACCTTC | NA | TRBV12-3/TRBV12-4 | NA | TRBJ1-2
CAASGLPLTKNIQYF | TGCGCCGCGTCAGGGCTCCCTTTAACCAAAAACATTCAGTACTTC | few | TRBV23-1 | NA | TRBJ2-4
CASRLSLSSYNEQFF | TGCGCCAGCAGACTAAGCCTGAGCTCCTACAATGAGCAGTTCTTC | many | TRBV5-1 | NA | TRBJ2-1
CASSSGGATNEKLFF | TGCGCCAGCAGCTCGGGGGGTGCAACTAATGAAAAACTGTTTTTT | NA | TRBV5-1 | NA | TRBJ1-4
CASSYLGTQREQYF | TGTGCCAGCAGTTACCTGGGGACCCAACGCGAGCAGTACTTC | NA | TRBV6-2/TRBV6-3 | NA | TRBJ2-7
CASSVAGPRNEQFF | TGTGCCAGCAGCGTAGCGGGACCCCGTAATGAGCAGTTCTTC | few | TRBV7-8 | TRBD2 | TRBJ2-1
CASSYGSSGGTTDTQYF | TGTGCCAGCAGTTACGGATCTAGCGGGGGGACCACAGATACGCAGTATTTT | NA | TRBV6-2/TRBV6-3 | TRBD2 | TRBJ2-3
CASRSGQQGQPQHF | TGTGCCAGTAGGTCGGGGCAGCAGGGGCAGCCCCAGCATTTT | many | TRBV10-3 | NA | TRBJ1-5
CASSRGQGAENIQYF | TGCGCCAGCAGCCGCGGACAGGGGGCGGAAAACATTCAGTACTTC | NA | TRBV4-3 | TRBD1 | TRBJ2-4
CASSPSRGGTEAFF | TGTGCCAGCTCACCAAGTCGAGGGGGCACTGAAGCTTTCTTT | many | TRBV18 | NA | TRBJ1-1
CASSIPGQGASSNQPQHF | TGTGCCAGTAGTATTCCGGGACAGGGGGCTTCAAGCAATCAGCCCCAGCATTTT | NA | TRBV19 | TRBD1 | TRBJ1-5
CASSITGTENYGYTF | TGTGCCAGTAGTATAACCGGGACGGAGAACTATGGCTACACCTTC | NA | TRBV19 | NA | TRBJ1-2
CASSSLDLGAGDLYEQYF | TGTGCCAGCAGCTCCCTTGATCTCGGGGCGGGGGACCTCTACGAGCAGTACTTC | NA | TRBV14 | TRBD2 | TRBJ2-7
CASSYGGFNQPQHF | TGTGCCAGCAGTTACGGAGGATTTAATCAGCCCCAGCATTTT | once | TRBV6-5 | NA | TRBJ1-5
CASSPGRPSEQFF | TGTGCCAGCTCCCCTGGACGCCCCAGTGAGCAGTTCTTC | NA | TRBV18 | NA | TRBJ2-1
CASSLGAIRDSRSHEQYF | TGTGCCAGCAGTTTGGGGGCCATCCGGGACAGTAGATCCCACGAGCAGTACTTC | NA | TRBV6-5 | TRBD1 | TRBJ2-7
CSAELAGTYNEQFF | TGCAGTGCGGAACTAGCGGGGACCTACAATGAGCAGTTCTTC | NA | TRBV20-1 | TRBD2 | TRBJ2-1
CSAGRQGAENTEAFF | TGCAGTGCTGGCAGACAGGGGGCTGAGAACACTGAAGCTTTCTTT | NA | TRBV20-1 | TRBD1 | TRBJ1-1
CASSISSGTVSYEQYF | TGTGCCAGCAGCATTTCTAGCGGGACCGTCTCCTACGAGCAGTACTTC | NA | TRBV7-9 | TRBD2 | TRBJ2-7
CSVETVQETQYF | TGCAGCGTTGAAACAGTTCAAGAGACCCAGTACTTC | NA | TRBV29-1 | NA | TRBJ2-5
CASSLRPVGDEQYF | TGTGCCAGCAGCTTAAGGCCAGTTGGCGACGAGCAGTACTTC | few | TRBV7-9 | NA | TRBJ2-7